Presented here are 6 T cell receptor beta chains from one specimen sequenced in a study of blood T cell repertoires in COVID-19. The data were produced by immunoSEQ multiplex PCR, yet TCRdb's version contains in-frame clones alone and is incomplete. The profile shows a few hundred thousand clones, approximately 88% of them singletons. Sequenced input: peripheral blood. The receptors originated from a man aged 35-49 years with acute or convalescent COVID-19.

This rearrangement joins TRBV20-1 to TRBJ1-6; 8 positions match TRBD1. Germline values: CDR1 DFQATT, CDR2 SNEGSKA (reference sequence). This CDR3 is built from 16 residues. V shed 3 bases and J 7 bases; nucleotides not matched to a gene: 11. The CDR3, as DNA: TGCAGTGCTAGTCTCGGACAGGGCAAAGGGAATTCACCCCTCCACTTT. Its translation is CSASLGQGKGNSPLHF.

The chain carries TRBV15 and TRBJ2-7; the match to TRBD2 covers 9 bases. The germline V gene has CDR1 LNHNV and CDR2 YYDKDF (reference sequence). The CDR3 spans 19 residues. V gave up 1 base and J gave up 0 bases; unmatched junction bases: 13. The CDR3 region has the DNA TGTGCCACCAGCAGAGTAAATCTTAACCTGCGGGAGGGCTCCTACGAGCAGTACTTC. Protein: CATSRVNLNLREGSYEQYF.

A word on this clone: Other DNA sequences of this sample code for an identical CDR3. The rearrangement joins TRBV6-5 to TRBJ2-7; 9 nucleotides align to TRBD1. The CDR3 is made up of 13 amino acids. Trimming at V came to 5 bases and at J to 5 bases, leaving 4 bases not matched to a gene. CDR1 and CDR2 from the germline V gene are MNHEY and SVGAGI. The CDR3 sequence is CASSRDRVNEQYF. In DNA, the CDR3 is TGTGCCAGCAGTCGGGACAGGGTTAACGAGCAGTACTTC.

This chain uses TRBV28 with TRBJ2-4; TRBD2 agrees at 10 bases. Germline-derived CDR1 and CDR2 are MDHEN and SYDVKM. This CDR3 comprises 18 residues. Trimming cost V 5 bases and J 0 bases; bases outside gene matches: 10. CDR3 sequence (DNA): TGTGCCAGCAGTCTGAGGACTAGCGGCCGGCTAGCCAAAAACATTCAGTACTTC. It yields the protein CASSLRTSGRLAKNIQYF.

Comment on this clone: In the same sample, other DNA sequences code for this CDR3. The chain recombines TRBV3-1 (or the pseudogene TRBV3-2) with TRBJ1-5; a possible D gene is TRBD1 (6 bases). This CDR3 is built from 15 residues. Germline-derived CDR1 and CDR2 are LGHDT and YNNKEL (reference sequence). The germline V and J ends were trimmed by 1 base and 1 base, with 8 bases remaining between them. As DNA, the CDR3 is TGTGCCAGCAGCCAAGGAACAGGGAGCAATCAGCCCCAGCATTTT. Amino acids: CASSQGTGSNQPQHF.

This chain connects TRBV12-2 to TRBJ2-7; the table's D call, TRBD1, has no DNA check behind it. TRBV12-2 is annotated as a pseudogene. CDR3 length equals 14 residues. CDR3 bases: TGTGCAAGTCGCTTATGGGACAGGGTCTACGAGCAGTACTTC. It codes for CASRLWDRVYEQYF.